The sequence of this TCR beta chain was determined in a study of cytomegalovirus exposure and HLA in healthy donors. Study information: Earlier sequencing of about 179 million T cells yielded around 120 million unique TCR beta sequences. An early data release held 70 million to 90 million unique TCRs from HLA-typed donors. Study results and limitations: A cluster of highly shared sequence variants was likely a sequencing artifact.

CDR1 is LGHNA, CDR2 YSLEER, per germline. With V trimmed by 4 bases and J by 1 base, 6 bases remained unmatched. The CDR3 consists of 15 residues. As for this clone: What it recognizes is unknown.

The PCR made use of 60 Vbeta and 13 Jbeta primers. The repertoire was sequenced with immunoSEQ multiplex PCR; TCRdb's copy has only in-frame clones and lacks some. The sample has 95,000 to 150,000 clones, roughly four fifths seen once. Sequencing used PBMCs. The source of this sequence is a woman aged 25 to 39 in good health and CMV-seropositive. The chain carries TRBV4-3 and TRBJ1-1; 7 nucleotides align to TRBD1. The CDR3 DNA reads TGCGCCAGCAGCCGGGTCGCAGGGGGGAACACTGAAGCTTTCTTT. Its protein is CASSRVAGGNTEAFF.